This is a list of T cell receptor beta chains from one sample in a study of shared clonotypes between healthy human individuals. Sequencing was performed with immunoSEQ multiplex PCR; in TCRdb, only in-frame clones are kept and a portion is missing. The sample carries under 650,000 clones, 96% recorded once. Sequences were obtained from naive CD4+ T cells sorted from blood. The receptors were gathered from a woman in her twenties or thirties in good health. CDR3s include the opening cysteine and the closing phenylalanine or tryptophan. A D gene is named only where the DNA matches it firmly. Not all rows give a size; the values are once, few, many and, for expanded clones, a class.

d_gene	v_gene	j_gene	abundance	CDR3nt	CDR3aa
-	TRBV7-9	TRBJ2-7	-	TGTGCCAGCAGGTCGACAGGTTCCTACGAGCAGTACTTC	CASRSTGSYEQYF
TRBD1	TRBV28	TRBJ2-7	-	TGTGCCAGCAGTTTATCCGGGACAGGGGTTTTCGAGCAGTACTTC	CASSLSGTGVFEQYF
TRBD2	TRBV10-3	TRBJ2-7	-	TGTGCCATCAGTGCTTCCCACGGACTAGCGGGAGGGGACGAGCAGTACTTC	CAISASHGLAGGDEQYF
-	TRBV15	TRBJ1-4	-	TGTGCCACCAGCGCTCCAGCCTCGGGGCGAGTCCCTAATGAAAAACTGTTTTTT	CATSAPASGRVPNEKLFF
-	TRBV19	TRBJ2-3	-	TGTGCCAGTAGCAGCCAGGGTTCCGATACGCAGTATTTT	CASSSQGSDTQYF
-	TRBV30	TRBJ2-7	-	TGTGCCTGGAGTGTTCTTAGCTCCTACGAGCAGTACTTC	CAWSVLSSYEQYF
-	TRBV5-4	TRBJ2-2	-	TGTGCCAGCAGCTTGACTTACACCGGGGAGCTGTTTTTT	CASSLTYTGELFF
-	TRBV29-1	TRBJ2-5	once	TGCAGCGCCGACCCGCTCCCCGGAACTGAGACCCAGTACTTC	CSADPLPGTETQYF
-	TRBV27	TRBJ1-5	-	TGTGCCAGCAGTTTACACGGGGCTGGCAATCAGCCCCAGCATTTT	CASSLHGAGNQPQHF
-	TRBV18	TRBJ2-3	-	TGTGCCAGCTCACCGTCTGGGGGAGCGACAGATACGCAGTATTTT	CASSPSGGATDTQYF
-	TRBV28	TRBJ2-3	-	TGTGCCAGCAGTTTTGCGACTAGCACAGATACGCAGTATTTT	CASSFATSTDTQYF
-	TRBV18	TRBJ2-3	-	TGTGCCAGCTCACGTAACAGGCCCACCACGTCGAGGAGAGATACGCAGTATTTT	CASSRNRPTTSRRDTQYF
-	TRBV6-5	TRBJ1-2	once	TGTGCCAGCAGTTACGGGGGCGAGGCGGTAGGCTACACCTTC	CASSYGGEAVGYTF
-	TRBV30	TRBJ2-5	-	TGTGCCTGGGACCAAGGACAGATGCAAGAGACCCAGTACTTC	CAWDQGQMQETQYF
-	TRBV30	TRBJ1-1	-	TGTGCCTGGAGTGGTTCATTGAACACTGAAGCTTTCTTT	CAWSGSLNTEAFF
-	TRBV7-8	TRBJ2-7	few	TGTGCCAGCAGCTTCGATCGAGGGAACTACGAGCAGTACTTC	CASSFDRGNYEQYF
-	TRBV28	TRBJ2-7	-	TGTGCCAGCAGTTTAACCGGGGCGGCCTACGAGCAGTACTTC	CASSLTGAAYEQYF
TRBD2	TRBV7-2	TRBJ2-5	-	TGTGCCAGCAGCTTATGGTCGCGGGAGGGCGGGGAGACCCAGTACTTC	CASSLWSREGGETQYF
-	TRBV7-9	TRBJ2-7	once	TGTGCCAGCAGCTTAACGACCGTGCGGGACAGTACCTACGAGCAGTACTTC	CASSLTTVRDSTYEQYF
-	TRBV9	TRBJ2-5	once	TGTGCCAGCGGAGGGACTTTCCTCAGGGAGACCCAGTACTTC	CASGGTFLRETQYF